This T cell receptor (beta chain) was obtained from a study of spatial heterogeneity in lung cancer. Time point specified: sample taken at primary tumor resection. Trimming removed 3 bases at V and 0 bases at J, with 13 bases between. Germline-derived CDR1 and CDR2 are SGHRS and YFSETQ. The CDR3 has 16 amino acids. TCRdb analysed the 5' RACE reads with MiXCR anew, one entry per CDR3 protein. The sample gives about 8,600 distinct CDR3 sequences, about 4.5% of which show up once; more than 25% is in the top ten. This clonotype was detected ten times or more. This sequence was found in a male donor with early-stage non-small cell lung cancer. Sequencing was performed on PBMCs, taken at surgery. The chain employs TRBV5-1 and TRBJ2-1; D is unclear. This CDR3 is CASSSSILSSYNEQFF. DNA of the CDR3: TGCGCCAGCAGCTCTTCCATTCTGAGCTCCTACAATGAGCAGTTCTTC.